Here is one T cell receptor beta chain with its context. What it binds is not known. These data come from a study of T-cell memory formation after mild COVID-19. Broader study findings: Second-wave clones that peaked on day 37 lacked confirmed SARS-CoV-2 specificity. Contracting clones from day 15 to 85 showed balanced CD4/CD8; later expanders favored CD4+. CD4+ clones that contracted lay mainly in CM and EM; CD8+ ones lay in EMRA.

Germline CDR1 is MNHEY and CDR2 is SMNVEV (reference sequence). This CDR3 has 13 residues. Trimming stripped 5 bases from V and 3 bases from J, with 10 bases between. TCRalpha and TCRbeta libraries used 5'RACE with constant-segment primers and UMIs. One entry per CDR3 protein results from TCRdb running MiXCR on the 5' RACE reads. The sample lists more than 120,000 distinct CDR3 sequences; about 5.7% were seen once. The receptor was derived from an adult woman who had mild COVID-19 (a few samples of this study predate the infection). Cell type and time point are not known. Sequenced: PBMCs or a T cell subset sorted from them (not recorded which). This chain links TRBV27 with TRBJ1-1; D ambiguous. CDR3 bases: TGTGCCAGCAGTCAGCTATTCCACACTGAAGCTTTCTTT. Translation: CASSQLFHTEAFF.